Presented here are 10 T cell receptor beta chains from one specimen sequenced in a study of cytotoxic CD8 clonotypes in ibrutinib-treated CLL listed by TCRdb under 2021. The time point label, read with the paper, signifies: around 25 months on ibrutinib. The library came from the immunoSEQ multiplex PCR assay. TCRdb's version of the immuneACCESS table is confined to in-frame rearrangements and falls short of the full clone set. An unresolved V gene accounts for under half of the shortfall where checked; the remainder is of unknown origin. This sample comprises more than 45,000 clones, around 78% of them detected only once. The ten most abundant clones make up roughly 22% of the sample. The source material was PBMCs, sampled after 24 months of ibrutinib treatment. Receptor source: a human donor with chronic lymphocytic leukemia.

The chain is built from TRBV7-6 and TRBJ2-5, with 8 bases lining up with TRBD1. CDR1 and CDR2 (germline): SGHVS, FNYEAQ. V was pared by 3 bases and J by 2 bases, with 5 bases of the junction left unmatched. CDR3 length equals 15 residues. The CDR3 DNA follows: TGTGCCAGCAGCTTGGGCAGGGGGCGTCAAGAGACCCAGTACTTC. Translation gives CASSLGRGRQETQYF.

The chain links TRBV10-2 to TRBJ2-2, with D perhaps being TRBD1 or TRBD2 (5 bases each). The CDR3 spans 14 residues. Germline V gives CDR1 WSHSY, CDR2 SAAADI. V lost 2 bases and J lost 6, with 10 bases in between. CDR3 in DNA: TGCGCCAGCAGTGAGCCATCGGGGCCCGGGGAGCTGTTTTTT. Protein: CASSEPSGPGELFF.

The CDR3 spells CASSPFRTVNTEAFF. CDR3 bases: TGTGCCAGCAGTCCATTTAGAACTGTTAACACTGAAGCTTTCTTT. This chain uses TRBV28 with TRBJ1-1; D is unresolved. The CDR3 loop spans 15 amino acids. Per germline, CDR1 MDHEN and CDR2 SYDVKM. Trimming cost V 5 bases and J 2 bases, with 15 bases left between them. Full variable domain (rest looked up from reference TRBV28 and TRBJ1-1): DVKVTQSSRYLVKRTGEKVFLECVQDMDHENMFWYRQDPGLGLRLIYFSYDVKMKEKGDIPEGYSVSREKKERFSLILESASTNQTSMYLCASSPFRTVNTEAFFGQGTRLTVV.

The rearrangement uses TRBV6-5 and TRBJ2-1; D is unresolved. The germline V and J ends were trimmed by 4 bases and 3 bases, with 13 bases remaining between them. CDR1 is MNHEY and CDR2 is SVGAGI in the germline V gene. The CDR3 covers 15 residues. The CDR3 region has the DNA TGTGCCAGCAGTTCAGTTCCTAGAATCTACAATGAGCAGTTCTTC. As protein: CASSSVPRIYNEQFF.

The chain carries TRBV9 and TRBJ1-3; D not resolved. Per the germline V gene, CDR1 is SGDLS and CDR2 is YYNGEE. V gave up 5 bases and J gave up 2 bases, with 8 bases separating them. CDR3 size: 13 residues. The CDR3 nucleotides are TGTGCCAGCAGTCCTAGGGCTGGAAACACCATATATTTT. Translation gives CASSPRAGNTIYF.

V is TRBV18 and J is TRBJ1-4; 8 nucleotides agree with TRBD1. The length of the CDR3 is 14 residues. V shed 3 bases and J 8 bases; nucleotides not matched to a gene: 5. CDR1 KGHSH and CDR2 LQKENI come from the germline V gene. The CDR3 DNA follows: TGTGCCAGCTCACCGGACAGGGTTGAAGAAAAACTGTTTTTT. This sequence encodes CASSPDRVEEKLFF.

The rearrangement joins TRBV19 to TRBJ2-1, with D perhaps matching TRBD2 (6 bases). Germline V gives CDR1 LNHDA, CDR2 SQIVND (reference sequence). The CDR3 is 13 residues long. V was shortened by 8 bases and J by 5 bases, with 13 bases between the two germline ends. The CDR3 loop reads CASHVGGDNEQFF. The CDR3 bases are TGTGCCAGTCACGTCGGAGGGGACAATGAGCAGTTCTTC.

V gene TRBV5-6 combines with J gene TRBJ2-1; D tentatively reads TRBD1 or TRBD2 (5 bases each). Germline CDR1 and CDR2: SGHDT and YYEEEE. The CDR3 has 14 residues. Trimming took 3 bases from V and 5 from J, leaving 12 bases between them. The CDR3 bases are TGTGCCAGCAGCTGGGGACCCCTAAACAATGAGCAGTTCTTC. It is translated as CASSWGPLNNEQFF.

The V call is TRBV5-4, the J call TRBJ2-3; D may be TRBD1 (6 bases). This CDR3 is 17 amino acids long. Germline V gene data show CDR1 as SGHNT and CDR2 as YYREEE (reference sequence). Between the trimmed V and J ends, which lost 3 bases and 0 bases, there was a span of 17 bases. For the CDR3, the DNA is TGTGCCAGCAGCTGGGGGTCAGGGGTTTCTAGCACAGATACGCAGTATTTT. As protein: CASSWGSGVSSTDTQYF.

DNA of the CDR3: TGTGCCATCAGTGATGGTGCGGGAGCGGGGACCGGGGAGCTGTTTTTT. Amino acids: CAISDGAGAGTGELFF. The rearrangement uses TRBV10-3 and TRBJ2-2; TRBD2 matches 7 bases. V was pared by 3 bases and J by 5 bases, with 9 bases of the junction left unmatched. CDR3 size: 16 residues. Germline CDR1 ENHRY, CDR2 SYGVKD.